These 27 T cell receptor beta chains were all obtained from the same sample, sequenced in a study of T cell responses to AZD1222 COVID-19 vaccine. The repertoire was sequenced with immunoSEQ multiplex PCR; TCRdb's copy has only in-frame clones and lacks some. The sample holds some 140,000 clones; 80% to 95% are singletons and the top ten take approximately 7%. The sample was peripheral blood, taken 28 days after the second AZD1222 dose. The receptors originated from an adult who received the AZD1222 COVID-19 vaccine.

This clone is a singleton in its sample. This chain joins TRBV6-5 and TRBJ1-2, with a weak D call TRBD1 (6 bases). The CDR3 has 14 residues. Germline values: CDR1 MNHEY, CDR2 SVGAGI. V shed 6 bases and J shed 7 bases, with 18 bases lying between them. Here the CDR3 DNA reads TGTGCCAGCAGAAACCCCGGGACATCCGGTGGCTACACCTTC. Translation gives CASRNPGTSGGYTF.

The chain has TRBV5-5 and TRBJ1-1; the D is unclear. The CDR3 runs 13 residues. Germline V gene data show CDR1 as SGHKS and CDR2 as YYEKEE (reference sequence). Trimming left V 6 bases short and J 0 bases short, with 9 bases between. The CDR3 bases are TGTGCCAGCATGAGGGAATTGAACACTGAAGCTTTCTTT. It translates to CASMRELNTEAFF.

The chain employs TRBV5-4 and TRBJ1-2, with D unresolved. V was shortened by 4 bases and J by 4 bases, with 14 bases between the two germline ends. This CDR3 contains 14 residues. Germline-derived CDR1 and CDR2 are SGHNT and YYREEE (reference sequence). CDR3 amino acids: CASSLRSSTYGYTF. In nucleotides, the CDR3 is TGTGCCAGCAGCCTACGTTCAAGTACCTATGGCTACACCTTC.

The chain is built from TRBV5-1 and TRBJ1-2; D not resolved. The CDR3 runs to 14 residues. In germline, CDR1 is SGHRS, CDR2 YFSETQ. Trimming stripped 0 bases from V and 4 bases from J, with 10 bases between. CDR3 sequence reads: CASSLGAIGYGYTF. CDR3 DNA sequence: TGCGCCAGCAGCTTGGGGGCAATTGGCTATGGCTACACCTTC.

This chain connects TRBV15 to TRBJ1-1; D is uncertain. Germline CDR1 LNHNV, CDR2 YYDKDF (reference sequence). The CDR3 is 13 residues long. V dropped 3 bases and J dropped 0 bases, with 5 bases sitting between them. Here the CDR3 reads CATSRGMNTEAFF. CDR3 in DNA: TGTGCCACCAGCAGGGGGATGAACACTGAAGCTTTCTTT.

The genes are TRBV19 and TRBJ1-1, with D unresolved. The CDR3 spans 13 residues. Germline assignment: CDR1 LNHDA and CDR2 SQIVND (reference sequence). V gave up 5 bases and J gave up 2 bases, with 9 bases separating them. The CDR3 DNA reads as TGTGCCAGTAGTGCCCGGGCCAACACTGAAGCTTTCTTT. Protein sequence: CASSARANTEAFF.

This CDR3 is CASSEGISGGADTQYF. The DNA of the CDR3 is TGCGCCAGCAGCGAGGGGATTTCCGGGGGGGCAGATACGCAGTATTTT. The genes are TRBV5-1 and TRBJ2-3, with 8 bases fitting TRBD2. V shed 4 bases and J 4 bases; nucleotides not matched to a gene: 11. The CDR3 loop spans 16 amino acids. Germline V CDR1 and CDR2: SGHRS, YFSETQ.

The genes are TRBV4-3 and TRBJ2-1; 8 bases align to TRBD2. This CDR3 region has 18 residues. Per germline, CDR1 LGHNA and CDR2 YSLEER. V dropped 0 bases and J dropped 6; count of bases not matched to a gene: 13. The CDR3 is CASSQEGVAGHWGNEQFF. The CDR3, as DNA: TGCGCCAGCAGCCAAGAAGGGGTAGCGGGGCACTGGGGCAATGAGCAGTTCTTC.

This chain links TRBV7-9 with TRBJ1-1, with D possibly being TRBD1 (6 bases). Germline CDR1 reads SEHNR; CDR2 reads FQNEAQ (reference sequence). V was clipped by 2 bases and J by 4 bases, with 14 bases between them. The CDR3 spans 15 residues. The CDR3 sequence is CASSLLAGASTEAFF. The CDR3 region has the DNA TGTGCCAGCAGCTTATTGGCGGGGGCGAGCACTGAAGCTTTCTTT.

The V and J genes are TRBV5-1 and TRBJ2-3, with D possibly matching TRBD2 (6 bases). Trimming left V 4 bases short and J 1 base short, with 13 bases between. Germline V CDR1 and CDR2: SGHRS, YFSETQ. The CDR3 has 15 amino acids. For the CDR3, the DNA is TGCGCCAGCAGCCCCGGTTGGGGGGGCACAGATACGCAGTATTTT. Protein product: CASSPGWGGTDTQYF.

V usage is TRBV6-5 and J usage is TRBJ1-5, with 7 bases identical to TRBD1. The CDR3 is made up of 14 amino acids. The germline V gene has CDR1 MNHEY and CDR2 SVGAGI. V dropped 5 bases and J dropped 4; count of bases not matched to a gene: 5. CDR3 DNA sequence: TGTGCCAGCAGTCCGGACAGGTCAAATCAGCCCCAGCATTTT. Its protein is CASSPDRSNQPQHF.

The rearrangement links TRBV5-1 to TRBJ2-3, with D tentatively TRBD2 (6 bases). CDR3 length: 15 amino acids. Germline V gene sequence: CDR1 SGHRS, CDR2 YFSETQ. The V gene lost 4 bases and the J gene lost 2 bases, with 14 bases spanning the gap. The CDR3 DNA reads TGCGCCAGCAGCCCGCTGACTAGGGACACAGATACGCAGTATTTT. Its translation: CASSPLTRDTDTQYF.

This sequence joins TRBV9 and TRBJ2-5; 9 nucleotides agree with TRBD1. The CDR3 is 15 amino acids. Looked up from germline, CDR1 is SGDLS and CDR2 is YYNGEE. The J segment lost 5 bases and the V segment lost 1 base, leaving 6 bases of the junction unmatched. CDR3 protein: CASSVSTGGRETQYF. CDR3 nucleotides: TGTGCCAGCAGCGTATCTACAGGGGGCCGGGAGACCCAGTACTTC.

This chain joins TRBV7-6 and TRBJ1-1; possibly TRBD1 for D (5 bases). Trimming stripped 2 bases from V and 5 bases from J, with 15 bases between. The CDR3 consists of 15 residues. Germline V gene data show CDR1 as SGHVS and CDR2 as FNYEAQ. CDR3 coding DNA: TGTGCCAGCAGCTTAATAGGCGGGGGGTGGACTGAAGCTTTCTTT. This translates into CASSLIGGGWTEAFF.

The chain employs TRBV6-4 and TRBJ2-1; 12 nucleotides match TRBD1. The CDR3 has 18 residues. The ends lost 8 bases at V and 7 bases at J; junction bases unmatched: 18. Germline V lookup: CDR1 MRHNA, CDR2 SNTAGT. The CDR3 bases are TGTGCCAGCCAACACCGGGACAGGGGGCTACCCGTTGGGAATGAGCAGTTCTTC. Residues: CASQHRDRGLPVGNEQFF.

This chain connects TRBV4-3 to TRBJ1-5; 7 bases align to TRBD1. The CDR3 loop spans 16 amino acids. V shed 2 bases and J 7 bases; nucleotides not matched to a gene: 11. The germline V gene has CDR1 LGHNA and CDR2 YSLEER. The CDR3 bases are TGCGCCAGCAGCCAATCCTGGACAGGATTGTCGCAGCCCCAGCATTTT. It encodes CASSQSWTGLSQPQHF.

The chain combines TRBV4-2 with TRBJ1-1; unclear D gene. Per germline, CDR1 LGHNA and CDR2 YNFKEQ. The CDR3 has 14 residues. Trimming shortened V by 0 bases and J by 0 bases, and 5 bases separated the two germline ends. The DNA of the CDR3 is TGTGCCAGCAGCCAAGACAGTCTGAACACTGAAGCTTTCTTT. Translating gives CASSQDSLNTEAFF.

This clone was seen a single time. The chain uses TRBV3-1 (or the pseudogene TRBV3-2) and TRBJ2-3; 11 bases map to TRBD2. Trimming at V came to 4 bases and at J to 4 bases, leaving 1 base not matched to a gene. Germline CDR1 is LGHDT and CDR2 is YNNKEL (reference sequence). This CDR3 is built from 14 residues. CDR3 residues: CASSPTSGADTQYF. The CDR3 bases are TGTGCCAGCAGCCCGACTAGCGGGGCAGATACGCAGTATTTT.

This rearrangement joins TRBV7-9 to TRBJ1-2; weak D call: TRBD1 (5 bases). Trimming stripped 5 bases from V and 0 bases from J, with 13 bases between. The germline V gene encodes CDR1 SEHNR and CDR2 FQNEAQ (reference sequence). The CDR3 loop spans 15 amino acids. The CDR3 loop reads CASSRRDGPNYGYTF. The CDR3 DNA sequence: TGTGCCAGCAGCAGACGGGACGGACCTAACTATGGCTACACCTTC.

The chain links TRBV11-2 to TRBJ1-1, with a tentative D call TRBD1 (5 bases). Per the germline V gene, CDR1 is SGHAT and CDR2 is FQNNGV. Trimming cost V 1 base and J 4 bases, with 10 bases left between them. The CDR3 runs to 14 residues. The CDR3 DNA reads as TGTGCCAGCAGCTTAGTTGGGGGAGTCACTGAAGCTTTCTTT. Its protein is CASSLVGGVTEAFF.

The chain links TRBV6-5 to TRBJ1-1; D is uncertain. CDR3 size: 14 residues. The germline V gene encodes CDR1 MNHEY and CDR2 SVGAGI. V was cut by 7 bases and J by 4 bases, with 16 bases left in between. In nucleotides, the CDR3 is TGTGCCAGCACTCTGACTATGTACGGCACTGAAGCTTTCTTT. Amino acid sequence: CASTLTMYGTEAFF.

This rearrangement joins TRBV3-1 (or the pseudogene TRBV3-2) to TRBJ2-1; 9 bases agree with TRBD1. This CDR3 spans 15 amino acids. Germline lookup yields CDR1 LGHDT and CDR2 YNNKEL (reference sequence). V was pared by 2 bases and J by 6 bases, with 5 bases of the junction left unmatched. The CDR3 nucleotides read TGTGCCAGCAGCCAAACCGGGACAGGGTCCAATGAGCAGTTCTTC. The encoded protein is CASSQTGTGSNEQFF.

The chain is built from TRBV7-9 and TRBJ1-2; 8 nucleotides match TRBD1. The J segment lost 0 bases and the V segment lost 5 bases, leaving 5 bases of the junction unmatched. The CDR3 covers 15 residues. The germline V gene has CDR1 SEHNR and CDR2 FQNEAQ (reference sequence). This chain's CDR3 is CASSPGTGTNYGYTF. In nucleotides, the CDR3 is TGTGCCAGCAGCCCCGGGACAGGCACTAACTATGGCTACACCTTC.

The chain is built from TRBV30 and TRBJ1-3; maybe TRBD1 (5 bases). This CDR3 is 15 amino acids long. Trimming removed 3 bases from V and 0 bases from J, with 12 bases in between. Germline V gene data show CDR1 as GTSNPN and CDR2 as SVGIG (reference sequence). CDR3 in amino acids: CAWRLGASSGNTIYF. CDR3 sequence (DNA): TGTGCCTGGAGGCTAGGGGCCAGCTCTGGAAACACCATATATTTT. The entire variable domain, with the rest obtained from reference TRBV30 and TRBJ1-3, is as follows: SQTIHQWPATLVQPVGSPLSLECTVEGTSNPNLYWYRQAAGRGLQLLFYSVGIGQISSEVPQNLSASRPQDRQFILSSKKLLLSDSGFYLCAWRLGASSGNTIYFGEGSWLTVV.

The gene calls are TRBV5-1 and TRBJ2-5; 15 bases are shared with TRBD2. The germline CDR1 and CDR2 sequences are SGHRS and YFSETQ. There are 17 residues in the CDR3. The J segment lost 5 bases and the V segment lost 0 bases, leaving 5 bases of the junction unmatched. CDR3 amino acids: CASSLEGTSGGLETQYF. The CDR3 coding sequence is TGCGCCAGCAGCTTGGAAGGGACTAGCGGGGGGTTGGAGACCCAGTACTTC.

This clone has just one count. V and J are TRBV19 and TRBJ1-5; unclear D gene. This CDR3 is 13 amino acids long. The germline V gene has CDR1 LNHDA and CDR2 SQIVND (reference sequence). Between the trimmed V and J ends, which lost 7 bases and 7 bases, there was a span of 14 bases. This CDR3 reads CASTNLGGQPQHF. The DNA of the CDR3 is TGTGCCAGTACCAATTTGGGAGGGCAGCCCCAGCATTTT.

The chain employs TRBV11-3 and TRBJ1-6; the D is unclear. The CDR3 contains 14 residues. Deletions cut 1 base from V and 9 bases from J, with 10 bases between. Per the germline V gene, CDR1 is SGHNT and CDR2 is YENEEA. The CDR3 nucleotides are TGTGCCAGCAGCTTAGCCCTAGAGGGTTCACCCCTCCACTTT. Translation: CASSLALEGSPLHF.